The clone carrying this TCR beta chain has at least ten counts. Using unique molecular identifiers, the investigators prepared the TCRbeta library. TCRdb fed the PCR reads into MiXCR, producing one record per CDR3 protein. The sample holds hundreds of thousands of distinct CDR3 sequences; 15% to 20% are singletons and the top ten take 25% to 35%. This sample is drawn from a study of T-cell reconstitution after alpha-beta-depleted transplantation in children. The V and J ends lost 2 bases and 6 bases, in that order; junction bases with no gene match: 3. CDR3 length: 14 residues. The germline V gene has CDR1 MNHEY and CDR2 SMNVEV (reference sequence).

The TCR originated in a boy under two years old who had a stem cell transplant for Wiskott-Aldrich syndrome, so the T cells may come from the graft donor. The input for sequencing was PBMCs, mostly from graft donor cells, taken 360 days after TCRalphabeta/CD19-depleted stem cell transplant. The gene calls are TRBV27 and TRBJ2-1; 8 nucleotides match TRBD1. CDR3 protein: CASSLRTGFNEQFF. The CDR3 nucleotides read TGTGCCAGCAGTTTAAGGACAGGGTTCAATGAGCAGTTCTTC.